This T cell receptor (beta chain) was recovered during a study of blood T cell repertoires in COVID-19. The length of the CDR3 is 23 residues. Trimming took 0 bases from V and 0 from J; bases not matched to a gene: 18. Germline values: CDR1 KGHDR, CDR2 SFDVKD. The protocol was immunoSEQ multiplex PCR, while the TCRdb copy is restricted to in-frame clones and leaves out a portion. The table includes 60,000 to 75,000 clones, about four fifths detected once. The sequenced material came from peripheral blood. This chain uses TRBV24-1 with TRBJ1-6; the match to TRBD1 covers 8 bases. This clonotype was sampled from a human donor in a cohort sampled during active COVID-19. CDR3 sequence (DNA): TGTGCCACCAGTGATTTGCAAATAGGCAGGGGGCCGGCCCAGAGCTCCTATAATTCACCCCTCCACTTT. It specifies CATSDLQIGRGPAQSSYNSPLHF.